What follows are 6 T cell receptor beta chains derived from one specimen sequenced in a study of blood T cells in healthy people across ages. A J-beta primer mix and a sample-barcoded 5' primer were used in a second PCR of roughly 7 to 12 cycles. TCRdb reprocessed the 5' RACE reads with MiXCR, giving one entry per CDR3 protein. The sample lists fewer than 1,000,000 distinct CDR3 sequences, around half seen once, with approximately 18% in the top ten. Source material: blood. The receptors were gathered from a man of 80 years or more in good health.

CDR3 sequence (DNA): TGTGCCAGCAGTGAACGGGGGGGGTCATCGGATACGCAGTATTTT. This gives the protein CASSERGGSSDTQYF. V usage is TRBV2 and J usage is TRBJ2-3, with 8 bases that match TRBD2. The CDR3 has 15 residues. Germline loops: CDR1 SNHLY, CDR2 FYNNEI. V gave up 2 bases and J gave up 6 bases; unmatched junction bases: 7. The full variable domain, completed using reference TRBV2 and TRBJ2-3, is EPEVTQTPSHQVTQMGQEVILRCVPISNHLYFYWYRQILGQKVEFLVSFYNNEISEKSEIFDDQFSVERPDGSNFTLKIRSTKLEDSAMYFCASSERGGSSDTQYFGPGTRLTVL.

This clonotype was recorded a few times. The chain combines TRBV5-4 with TRBJ2-1; 10 bases fit TRBD2. The CDR3 covers 16 residues. Germline CDR1 reads SGHNT; CDR2 reads YYREEE (reference sequence). V lost 4 bases, J lost 8 bases, and 12 bases stayed unmatched. CDR3 loop: CASSARSAGGRDEQFF. The DNA of the CDR3 is TGTGCCAGCAGCGCCCGTTCAGCGGGAGGGCGAGATGAGCAGTTCTTC.

With regard to this clonotype: At one of its ends the junction is not consistent with the germline gene, which may arise from a read error. V gene TRBV24-1 combines with J gene TRBJ2-1; D gene uncertain. CDR3 length equals 13 residues. The germline V gene has CDR1 KGHDR and CDR2 SFDVKD. The CDR3 coding sequence is TGTGCCACCACCTCGGACGCGAACAATGAGCGGTTCTTC. This sequence encodes CATTSDANNERFF.

This sequence joins TRBV7-8 and TRBJ2-5; the D gene is possibly TRBD1 (6 bases). CDR3 length: 15 amino acids. The germline CDR1 and CDR2 sequences are SGHVS and FQNEAQ. Trimming left V 5 bases short and J 4 bases short, with 17 bases between. The CDR3 is CASSRRAGVPETQYF. In DNA, the CDR3 is TGTGCCAGCAGCAGAAGGGCAGGGGTCCCAGAGACCCAGTACTTC.

This clonotype was detected many times. The chain uses TRBV9 and TRBJ2-7; 10 bases fit TRBD2. The J segment lost 3 bases and the V segment lost 2 bases, leaving 2 bases of the junction unmatched. Germline values: CDR1 SGDLS, CDR2 YYNGEE. The CDR3 has 14 amino acids. The CDR3 nucleotides read TGTGCCAGCAGCGTGGCTAGCGGGAGCTACGAGCAGTACTTC. It translates to CASSVASGSYEQYF.

The sample holds a few counts of this clonotype. The V call is TRBV6-2 or TRBV6-3, the J call TRBJ2-4; 8 bases fit TRBD1. J lost 1 base, V lost 4 bases, and 6 bases had no gene match. Per the germline V gene, CDR1 is MNHEY and CDR2 is SVGEGT. The CDR3 totals 16 residues. CDR3 in amino acids: CASSFDRGGAKNIQYF. In DNA, the CDR3 is TGTGCCAGCAGTTTCGACAGGGGAGGCGCCAAAAACATTCAGTACTTC.